The 12 T cell receptor beta chains reported below all come from one sample, sequenced in a study of CXCR3-negative and CXCR3-positive naive CD8 T cells. In preparing the TRB cDNA libraries, 5' RACE with UMI labels was used. TCRdb re-called the 5' RACE reads, yielding one record per CDR3 amino acid sequence without DNA. Its listing shows tens of thousands of distinct CDR3 sequences. The sequencing input was naive CXCR3- CD8+ T cells from blood. As to subset: CD45RO-CCR7+CD27+CD95- naive CD8+ T cells lacking CXCR3 (TNR3-). All receptors come from a human donor in good health. Some clones in this sample may be carry-over from other donors' samples.

V gene TRBV6-5 combines with J gene TRBJ2-7; TCRdb's D call of TRBD2 is untestable without DNA. Germline assignment: CDR1 MNHEY and CDR2 SVGAGI. The CDR3 is 15 amino acids. The CDR3 sequence is CASSYSRLGGYEQYF.

The chain employs TRBV27 and TRBJ1-2; TCRdb lists TRBD1, though no DNA is available to test this call. The CDR3 is made up of 16 amino acids. Germline V gives CDR1 MNHEY, CDR2 SMNVEV (reference sequence). The CDR3 protein is CASSLKRGWGAYGYTF.

This chain joins TRBV18 and TRBJ2-2. The CDR3 covers 14 residues. CDR1 is KGHSH and CDR2 is LQKENI in the germline V gene. The CDR3 sequence: CASSPLSGTGELFF. Complete variable domain (other parts from reference TRBV18 and TRBJ2-2): NAGVMQNPRHLVRRRGQEARLRCSPMKGHSHVYWYRQLPEEGLKFMVYLQKENIIDESGMPKERFSAEFPKEGPSILRIQQVVRGDSAAYFCASSPLSGTGELFFGEGSRLTVL.

V usage is TRBV5-1 and J usage is TRBJ2-7; TCRdb designates TRBD2, a call that cannot be tested without DNA. Germline V gene data show CDR1 as SGHRS and CDR2 as YFSETQ. The CDR3 is 16 amino acids. The CDR3: CASSLEGTSGAYEQYF. The whole variable domain, filled in from reference TRBV5-1 and TRBJ2-7, reads KAGVTQTPRYLIKTRGQQVTLSCSPISGHRSVSWYQQTPGQGLQFLFEYFSETQRNKGNFPGRFSGRQFSNSRSEMNVSTLELGDSALYLCASSLEGTSGAYEQYFGPGTRLTVT.

V usage is TRBV6-6 and J usage is TRBJ2-5; no DNA is available, so the TRBD1 call from TCRdb remains unchecked. Germline CDR1 is MNHNY and CDR2 is SVGAGI (reference sequence). This CDR3 has 16 amino acids. CDR3 region: CASSSAPRDGQETQYF.

The chain carries TRBV7-9 and TRBJ2-7; TCRdb reports TRBD2, a call that lacks DNA to check it against. The CDR3 runs to 14 residues. From germline, CDR1 is SEHNR and CDR2 FQNEAQ (reference sequence). CDR3 protein: CASSTREVFDEQYF.

The rearrangement joins TRBV4-3 to TRBJ1-1; the TRBD1 assignment by TCRdb is unverifiable without DNA. The CDR3 loop spans 16 amino acids. CDR1 is LGHNA, CDR2 YSLEER, per germline. The CDR3 loop reads CASSQDRTGGNTEAFF.

The chain couples TRBV7-9 to TRBJ1-1; the TCRdb D gene call, TRBD1, has no DNA to confirm it. CDR3 size: 15 residues. The germline CDR1 and CDR2 sequences are SEHNR and FQNEAQ (reference sequence). The CDR3 sequence: CASSRVLGASTEAFF. The entire variable domain, with the rest obtained from reference TRBV7-9 and TRBJ1-1, is as follows: DTGVSQNPRHKITKRGQNVTFRCDPISEHNRLYWYRQTLGQGPEFLTYFQNEAQLEKSRLLSDRFSAERPKGSFSTLEIQRTEQGDSAMYLCASSRVLGASTEAFFGQGTRLTVV.

The rearrangement joins TRBV7-9 to TRBJ1-5; TCRdb's assignment of TRBD1 cannot be checked, as there is no DNA. The germline V gene encodes CDR1 SEHNR and CDR2 FQNEAQ (reference sequence). The CDR3 length is 15 residues. The CDR3 spells CASGHEGQVYQPQHF.

This chain links TRBV7-9 with TRBJ1-2; there is no DNA to check the TCRdb D call of TRBD1. The CDR3 consists of 15 residues. Germline values: CDR1 SEHNR, CDR2 FQNEAQ (reference sequence). CDR3 protein: CASSGPDTLNYGYTF. Filled out from reference TRBV7-9 and TRBJ1-2, the complete variable domain reads DTGVSQNPRHKITKRGQNVTFRCDPISEHNRLYWYRQTLGQGPEFLTYFQNEAQLEKSRLLSDRFSAERPKGSFSTLEIQRTEQGDSAMYLCASSGPDTLNYGYTFGSGTRLTVV.

The rearrangement uses TRBV7-8 and TRBJ2-7. This CDR3 has 14 amino acids. In germline, CDR1 is SGHVS, CDR2 FQNEAQ. CDR3 residues: CASSLFHGQYEQYF.

The rearrangement uses TRBV7-9 and TRBJ2-6. The germline CDR1 and CDR2 sequences are SEHNR and FQNEAQ (reference sequence). CDR3 length equals 15 residues. Here the CDR3 reads CASSFMGSGANVLTF.